Presented here are 15 T cell receptor beta chains from one specimen sequenced in a study of long-term antiretroviral therapy in people with HIV. The immunoSEQ assay was v3.0, run at survey level. The assay was immunoSEQ multiplex PCR, and TCRdb's table has in-frame clones only and misses some. Seen here are roughly 25,000 clones, about 85% observed once, and the top ten hold roughly 10%. This specimen was unsorted PBMCs, taken 2.3 years after starting antiretroviral therapy. These receptors originate from a man aged 35 to 55 with HIV.

This chain links TRBV27 with TRBJ2-7; perhaps TRBD1 as D (5 bases). In germline, CDR1 is MNHEY, CDR2 SMNVEV (reference sequence). CDR3 length: 11 residues. V was pared by 3 bases and J by 5 bases, with 5 bases between. CDR3 region: CASSLGHEQYF. The CDR3 bases are TGTGCCAGCAGTTTGGGGCACGAGCAGTACTTC.

The gene calls are TRBV7-9 and TRBJ1-2; D call uncertain. CDR3 size: 15 residues. The germline V gene encodes CDR1 SEHNR and CDR2 FQNEAQ (reference sequence). V lost 1 base to trimming and J lost 1 base, with 10 bases between them. CDR3 amino acids: CASSLGNEFNYGYTF. The DNA for the CDR3 is TGTGCCAGCAGCTTAGGCAACGAATTTAACTATGGCTACACCTTC. The full variable domain, its missing parts supplied by reference TRBV7-9 and TRBJ1-2, is DTGVSQNPRHKITKRGQNVTFRCDPISEHNRLYWYRQTLGQGPEFLTYFQNEAQLEKSRLLSDRFSAERPKGSFSTLEIQRTEQGDSAMYLCASSLGNEFNYGYTFGSGTRLTVV.

Here the CDR3 reads CASSWDLSGNTIYF. Written as DNA, the CDR3 is TGTGCCAGCAGCTGGGACCTCTCTGGAAACACCATATATTTT. The gene calls are TRBV11-2 and TRBJ1-3, with a weak D call TRBD1 (5 bases). Germline V CDR1 and CDR2: SGHAT, FQNNGV. This CDR3 comprises 14 residues. V lost 4 bases and J 0 bases, leaving 7 bases between the germline ends.

The V gene is TRBV6-4, the J gene TRBJ2-2; TRBD1 agrees at 7 bases. The V and J ends lost 3 bases and 0 bases, in that order; junction bases with no gene match: 1. CDR3 length: 15 amino acids. CDR1 is MRHNA, CDR2 SNTAGT, per germline. CDR3 bases: TGTGCCAGCAGTGAGGGGACAGCGAACACCGGGGAGCTGTTTTTT. Its protein product is CASSEGTANTGELFF.

This clone is a singleton in its sample. V and J are TRBV5-1 and TRBJ1-2; D perhaps matches TRBD1 (5 bases). Between the trimmed V and J ends, which lost 1 base and 2 bases, there was a span of 18 bases. Germline V CDR1 and CDR2: SGHRS, YFSETQ. The CDR3 consists of 17 residues. In nucleotides, the CDR3 is TGCGCCAGCAGCTTGTTAGGTGGTAACAGGCGCAACTATGGCTACACCTTC. It translates to CASSLLGGNRRNYGYTF.

This clone was counted once. The chain employs TRBV25-1 and TRBJ2-7; weak D call: TRBD2 (5 bases). The V gene lost 2 bases and the J gene lost 5 bases, with 10 bases spanning the gap. The germline V gene encodes CDR1 MGHDK and CDR2 SYGVNS. There are 13 residues in the CDR3. CDR3 in DNA: TGTGCCAGCAGTGAAAGGGTCGGGGACGAGCAGTACTTC. It yields the protein CASSERVGDEQYF.

The rearrangement links TRBV7-2 to TRBJ1-1; the D is unclear. The CDR3 loop spans 14 amino acids. Germline CDR1 is SGHTA and CDR2 is FQGNSA. Trimming left V 2 bases short and J 1 base short, with 8 bases between. CDR3 bases: TGTGCCAGCAGCTTAAGAAGCGAGAACACTGAAGCTTTCTTT. This sequence encodes CASSLRSENTEAFF. Full variable domain (outside the CDR3, taken from reference TRBV7-2 and TRBJ1-1): GAGVSQSPSNKVTEKGKDVELRCDPISGHTALYWYRQSLGQGLEFLIYFQGNSAPDKSGLPSDRFSAERTGGSVSTLTIQRTQQEDSAVYLCASSLRSENTEAFFGQGTRLTVV.

V usage is TRBV5-6 and J usage is TRBJ1-1; D is possibly TRBD1 (5 bases). V dropped 4 bases and J dropped 1 base, with 5 bases sitting between them. Germline CDR1 SGHDT, CDR2 YYEEEE. The CDR3 contains 12 residues. CDR3 sequence (DNA): TGTGCCAGCAGCAGGGGGAACACTGAAGCTTTCTTT. It codes for CASSRGNTEAFF.

V and J are TRBV19 and TRBJ2-5, with TRBD1 matching 9 bases. CDR3 length: 14 amino acids. Trimming cost V 3 bases and J 3 bases; bases outside gene matches: 2. CDR1 and CDR2 (germline): LNHDA, SQIVND (reference sequence). The CDR3 DNA is TGTGCCAGTAGTATCGGGACAGGGAAAGAGACCCAGTACTTC. It is translated as CASSIGTGKETQYF.

This sequence joins TRBV5-1 and TRBJ2-7; unclear D gene. The CDR3 consists of 14 residues. Trimming took off 3 bases at V and 7 bases at J, with 17 bases between the two ends. Germline V gives CDR1 SGHRS, CDR2 YFSETQ. This chain's CDR3 is CASSYLESAGEQYF. DNA of the CDR3: TGCGCCAGCAGCTACTTAGAATCCGCTGGGGAGCAGTACTTC.

This sequence joins TRBV9 and TRBJ2-2; 7 bases are a match to TRBD2. The CDR3 has 17 residues. J gave up 4 bases and V 0 bases, and 9 bases lay outside the gene matches. CDR1 is SGDLS, CDR2 YYNGEE, per germline. The CDR3 region has the DNA TGTGCCAGCAGCGTAGTTGGGGGGGGAACCGGCACCGGGGAGCTGTTTTTT. Amino acid sequence: CASSVVGGGTGTGELFF.

This chain uses TRBV4-2 with TRBJ2-7; 9 bases align to TRBD2. Unmatched junction bases numbered 7, after V lost 0 bases and J lost 7 bases. CDR3 length: 15 residues. Per germline, CDR1 LGHNA and CDR2 YNFKEQ. The CDR3 sequence is CASSQEGLAVGEQYF. CDR3 coding DNA: TGTGCCAGCAGCCAAGAGGGACTAGCCGTGGGGGAGCAGTACTTC.

The V gene is TRBV2, the J gene TRBJ1-5; D gene uncertain. V was clipped by 6 bases and J by 0 bases, with 12 bases between them. Germline V gene data show CDR1 as SNHLY and CDR2 as FYNNEI. This CDR3 is built from 15 residues. DNA of the CDR3: TGTGCCAGCAGAAATCTCGAGGATAGCAATCAGCCCCAGCATTTT. Its translation: CASRNLEDSNQPQHF.

The rearrangement uses TRBV10-2 and TRBJ2-7, with D perhaps matching TRBD1 or TRBD2 (5 bases each). V shed 0 bases and J shed 5 bases, with 17 bases lying between them. The CDR3 has 16 amino acids. Germline V lookup: CDR1 WSHSY, CDR2 SAAADI. The CDR3 region is CASSESMPGRGDEQYF. The CDR3 DNA reads as TGCGCCAGCAGTGAGTCGATGCCAGGGCGAGGGGACGAGCAGTACTTC.

This sequence joins TRBV2 and TRBJ1-5, with D hard to call. The V gene lost 7 bases and the J gene lost 0 bases, with 10 bases spanning the gap. CDR1 is SNHLY and CDR2 is FYNNEI in the germline V gene. The CDR3 covers 14 residues. The CDR3 spells CASNQDYSNQPQHF. The CDR3 coding sequence is TGTGCCAGCAACCAGGATTATAGCAATCAGCCCCAGCATTTT.